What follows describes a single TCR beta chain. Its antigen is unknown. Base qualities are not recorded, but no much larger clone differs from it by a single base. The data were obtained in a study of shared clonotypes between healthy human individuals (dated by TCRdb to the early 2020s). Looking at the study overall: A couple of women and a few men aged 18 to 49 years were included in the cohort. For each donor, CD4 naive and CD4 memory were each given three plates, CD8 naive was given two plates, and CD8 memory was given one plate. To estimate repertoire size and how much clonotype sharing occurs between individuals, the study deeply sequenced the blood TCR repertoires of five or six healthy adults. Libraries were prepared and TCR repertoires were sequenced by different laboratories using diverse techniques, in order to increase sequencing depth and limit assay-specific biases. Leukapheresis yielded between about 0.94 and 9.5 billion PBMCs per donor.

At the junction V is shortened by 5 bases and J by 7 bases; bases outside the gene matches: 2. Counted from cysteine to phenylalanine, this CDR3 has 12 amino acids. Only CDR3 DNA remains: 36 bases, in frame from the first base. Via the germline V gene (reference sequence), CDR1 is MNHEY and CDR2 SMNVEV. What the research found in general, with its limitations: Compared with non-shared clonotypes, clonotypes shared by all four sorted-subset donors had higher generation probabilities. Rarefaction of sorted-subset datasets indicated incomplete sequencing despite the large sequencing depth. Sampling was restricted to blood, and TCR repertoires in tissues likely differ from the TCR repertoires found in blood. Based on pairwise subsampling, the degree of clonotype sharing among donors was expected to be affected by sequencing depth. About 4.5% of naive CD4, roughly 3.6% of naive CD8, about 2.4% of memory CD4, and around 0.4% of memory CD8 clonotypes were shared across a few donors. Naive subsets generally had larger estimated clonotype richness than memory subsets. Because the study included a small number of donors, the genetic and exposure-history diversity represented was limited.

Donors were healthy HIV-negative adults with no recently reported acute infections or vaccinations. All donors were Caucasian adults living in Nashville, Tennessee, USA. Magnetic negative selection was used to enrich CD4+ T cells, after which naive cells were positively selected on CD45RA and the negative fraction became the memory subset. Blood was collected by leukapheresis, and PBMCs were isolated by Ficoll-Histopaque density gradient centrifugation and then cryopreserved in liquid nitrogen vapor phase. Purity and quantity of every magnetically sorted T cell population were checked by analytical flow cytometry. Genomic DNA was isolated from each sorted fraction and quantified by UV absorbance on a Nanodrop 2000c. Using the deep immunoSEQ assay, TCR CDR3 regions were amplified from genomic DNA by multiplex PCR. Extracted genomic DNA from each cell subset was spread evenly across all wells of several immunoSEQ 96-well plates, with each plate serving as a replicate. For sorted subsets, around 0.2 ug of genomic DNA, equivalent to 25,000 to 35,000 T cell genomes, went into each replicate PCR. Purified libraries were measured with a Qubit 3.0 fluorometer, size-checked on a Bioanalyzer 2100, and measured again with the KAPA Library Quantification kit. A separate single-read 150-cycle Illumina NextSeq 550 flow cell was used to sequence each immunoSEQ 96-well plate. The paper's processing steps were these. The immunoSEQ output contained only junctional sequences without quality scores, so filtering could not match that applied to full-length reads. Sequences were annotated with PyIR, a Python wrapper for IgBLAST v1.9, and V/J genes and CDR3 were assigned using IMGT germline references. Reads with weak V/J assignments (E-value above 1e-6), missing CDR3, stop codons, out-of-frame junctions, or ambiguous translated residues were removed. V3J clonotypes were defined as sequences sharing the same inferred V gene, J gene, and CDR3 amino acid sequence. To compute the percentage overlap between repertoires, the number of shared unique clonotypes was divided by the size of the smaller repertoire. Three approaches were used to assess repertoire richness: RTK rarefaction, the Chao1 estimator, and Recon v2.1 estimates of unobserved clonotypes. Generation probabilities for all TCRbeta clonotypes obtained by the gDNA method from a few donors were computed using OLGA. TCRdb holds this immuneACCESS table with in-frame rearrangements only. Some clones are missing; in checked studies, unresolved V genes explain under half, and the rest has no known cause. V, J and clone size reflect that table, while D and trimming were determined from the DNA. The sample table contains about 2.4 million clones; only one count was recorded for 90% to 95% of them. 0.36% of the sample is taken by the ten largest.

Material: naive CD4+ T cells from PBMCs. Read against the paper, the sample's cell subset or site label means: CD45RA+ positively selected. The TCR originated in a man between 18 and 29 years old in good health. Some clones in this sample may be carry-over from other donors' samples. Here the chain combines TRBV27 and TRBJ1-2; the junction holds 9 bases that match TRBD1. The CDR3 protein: CASSPQGAGYTF. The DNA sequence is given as TGTGCCAGCAGTCCACAGGGGGCTGGCTACACCTTC.